The present TCR beta chain was sequenced within a study of shared clonotypes between healthy human individuals. Libraries were prepared by immunoSEQ multiplex PCR; TCRdb keeps only in-frame clonotypes and omits some of them. The sample contains about 530,000 clones, about 80% of which appear only once. The receptor was isolated from a woman aged 40 to 50 in good health. Some clones in this sample may be carry-over from other donors' samples. The sample comprised PBMCs.

The CDR3 nucleotides are TGCAGCGTTGAAGTAGCGGGAGTTGAGCAGTTCTTC. Amino acids: CSVEVAGVEQFF. The rearrangement joins TRBV29-1 to TRBJ2-1; 9 positions agree with TRBD2. This CDR3 is 12 amino acids long. Germline V gives CDR1 SQVTM, CDR2 ANQGSEA. V shed 1 base and J 9 bases; nucleotides not matched to a gene: 1.